A selection of T cell receptor beta chains follows, all from one sample in a study of blood T cell repertoires in COVID-19. Clones were sequenced by immunoSEQ multiplex PCR, and TCRdb holds only the in-frame ones, with some missing. The table shows about 200,000 clones, with roughly 88% occurring only once. The sequencing input was peripheral blood. The origin of the receptors is a human donor with active or convalescent COVID-19. The donor label of this sample is uncertain. The CDR3 runs from the conserved cysteine through the conserved F or W. The D gene is left open where the match is weak.

D	J	V	DNA	CDR3
TRBD2	TRBJ2-3	TRBV5-4	TGTGCCAGCAGCTTCTACGCGGGAGGGCCGACAGATACGCAGTATTTT	CASSFYAGGPTDTQYF
TRBD2	TRBJ2-1	TRBV7-3	TGTGCCAGCAGCTTAGGGACTAGCGGGAATCTAGATGAGCAGTTCTTC	CASSLGTSGNLDEQFF
-	TRBJ2-7	TRBV7-2	TGTGCCAGCAGCTTAGCCGGGGGGCTAACTTACGAGCAGTACTTC	CASSLAGGLTYEQYF
-	TRBJ2-1	TRBV7-3	TGTGCCAGCAGCCCTCCATTCCGCGATGAGCAGTTCTTC	CASSPPFRDEQFF
TRBD2	TRBJ2-5	TRBV5-4	TGTGCCAGCAGCTTTACTAGCGGGGGGGTCCTCCAGTACTTC	CASSFTSGGVLQYF
-	TRBJ2-7	TRBV4-2	TGTGCCAGCAGCCAAGAGCCCACGGGGGCCTACGAGCAGTACTTC	CASSQEPTGAYEQYF
TRBD2	TRBJ2-3	TRBV2	TGTGCCAGCAGTGAACGTAGCGGGGGGACTTCAGGTACGCAGTATTTT	CASSERSGGTSGTQYF
-	TRBJ2-3	TRBV7-2	TGTGCCAGCAGCTTAGTTCCAGGGTTAAGCACAGATACGCAGTATTTT	CASSLVPGLSTDTQYF
TRBD1	TRBJ1-2	TRBV6-5	TGTGCCAGCAGTCGGGACAGGGGTGGCTATGGCTACACCTTC	CASSRDRGGYGYTF
TRBD1	TRBJ2-3	TRBV11-2	TGTGCCAGCAGACAGGGGACGAGCACAGATACGCAGTATTTT	CASRQGTSTDTQYF
TRBD2	TRBJ2-3	TRBV2	TGTGCCAGCAGTGGGGGGCGACTAGCGGGAGGGCCCTGGGAAGATACGCAGTATTTT	CASSGGRLAGGPWEDTQYF
-	TRBJ1-1	TRBV19	TGTGCCAGTAGTATAAGAGGAGGCTCCACTGAAGCTTTCTTT	CASSIRGGSTEAFF
TRBD2	TRBJ2-7	TRBV7-8	TGTGCCAGCAGCTTAGCGGTCCTCATCGTGTCTAGCGGGAGAGCAGGCCTCTACGAGCAGTACTTC	CASSLAVLIVSSGRAGLYEQYF
TRBD1	TRBJ2-1	TRBV7-2	TGTGCCAGCAGCGCCCTACAGGGGGCAGGTTCCAATGAGCAGTTCTTC	CASSALQGAGSNEQFF
-	TRBJ2-1	TRBV7-6	TGTGCCAGCAGCTTAGGGACATACAATGAGCAGTTCTTC	CASSLGTYNEQFF
-	TRBJ2-7	TRBV2	TGTGCCAGCAGTGAACTTTCCGACGAGCAGTACTTC	CASSELSDEQYF
TRBD2	TRBJ2-3	TRBV7-3	TGTGCCAGCAGCCCCCGACTAGCGGGAGAAACAGATACGCAGTATTTT	CASSPRLAGETDTQYF
-	TRBJ2-2	TRBV28	TGTGCCAGCAGAGCCCTAAAAACCAACACCGGGGAGCTGTTTTTT	CASRALKTNTGELFF
TRBD1	TRBJ1-2	TRBV30	TGTGCCTGGAGTGAAGGACAGGGGCGCTACACCTTC	CAWSEGQGRYTF
-	TRBJ1-1	TRBV4-1	TGCGCCAGCAGCCAAGACCAGGTGAACACTGAAGCTTTCTTT	CASSQDQVNTEAFF